This T cell receptor (beta chain) was documented in a study of cytomegalovirus exposure and HLA in healthy donors. Overall study results and limits: The study listed under 200 cytomegalovirus-associated TCR beta chains. V- and J-gene trimming in TCR beta was tied to a missense DCLRE1C variant by an analysis performed later. It was confirmed in vitro that a few of the CMV-associated chains were specific for CMV antigens. It was reported that the classifier diagnosed cytomegalovirus status with high specificity and sensitivity in both the original and validation cohorts.

Comments on this clone: Its antigen is as yet unknown.

With 60 Vbeta and 13 Jbeta primers, the PCR was carried out. The protocol was immunoSEQ multiplex PCR, while the TCRdb copy is restricted to in-frame clones and leaves out a portion. The sample carries some 140,000 clones, 65% to 80% recorded once. The CDR3 covers 15 residues. Germline CDR1 SGHKS, CDR2 YYEKEE (reference sequence). Trimming took 0 bases from V and 4 from J, leaving 11 bases between them. The V and J genes are TRBV5-5 and TRBJ1-5, with D perhaps matching TRBD1 (5 bases). Source material: PBMCs. The TCR sequence derives from a woman aged 45-60 years in good health and CMV-seropositive. The chain's CDR3 is CASSLVGVGNQPQHF. CDR3 DNA: TGTGCCAGCAGCTTGGTAGGGGTGGGAAATCAGCCCCAGCATTTT.